This entry describes one T cell receptor beta chain. Its specificity is unknown. The CDR3 loop spans 17 amino acids. The germline V and J ends were trimmed by 7 bases and 3 bases, with 24 bases remaining between them. Germline lookup yields CDR1 MNHNS and CDR2 SASEGT. A J-beta primer mix and a sample-barcoded 5' primer were used in a second PCR of roughly 6 to 11 cycles. Each CDR3 protein is one row after TCRdb ran MiXCR on the 5' RACE reads. The table has approximately 1,700,000 distinct CDR3 sequences, around 40% seen once. The data derive from a study of blood T cells in healthy people across ages. Study-level findings and limits: Age advanced and TCR beta diversity per million T cells fell, roughly linearly.

This clonotype was obtained from a human donor in good health. Sequencing was carried out using blood. The gene calls are TRBV6-1 and TRBJ1-2, with D tentatively TRBD1 (6 bases). As DNA, the CDR3 is TGTGCCAGCAACCATTACGGAGAGGAGGGGGATTACTATGGCTACACCTTC. As protein: CASNHYGEEGDYYGYTF.